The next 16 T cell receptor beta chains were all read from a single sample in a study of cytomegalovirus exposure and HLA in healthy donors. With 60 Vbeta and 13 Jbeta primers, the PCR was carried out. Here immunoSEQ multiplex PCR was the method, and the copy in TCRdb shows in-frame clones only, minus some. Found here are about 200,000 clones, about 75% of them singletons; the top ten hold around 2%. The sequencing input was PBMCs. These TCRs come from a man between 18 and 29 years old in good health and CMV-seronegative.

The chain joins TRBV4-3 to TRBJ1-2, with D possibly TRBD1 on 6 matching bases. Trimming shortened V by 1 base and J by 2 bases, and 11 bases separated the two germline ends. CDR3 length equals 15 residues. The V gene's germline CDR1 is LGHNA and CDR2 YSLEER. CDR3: CASSQARTDNYGYTF. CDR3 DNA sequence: TGCGCCAGCAGCCAAGCCCGGACAGACAACTATGGCTACACCTTC.

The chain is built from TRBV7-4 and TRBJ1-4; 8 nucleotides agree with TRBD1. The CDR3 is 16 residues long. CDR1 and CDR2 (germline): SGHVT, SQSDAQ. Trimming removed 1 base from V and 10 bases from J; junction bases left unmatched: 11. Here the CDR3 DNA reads TGTGCCAGCAGCTTAGGTAACGACAGGGGCAGAGGAAAACTGTTTTTT. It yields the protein CASSLGNDRGRGKLFF.

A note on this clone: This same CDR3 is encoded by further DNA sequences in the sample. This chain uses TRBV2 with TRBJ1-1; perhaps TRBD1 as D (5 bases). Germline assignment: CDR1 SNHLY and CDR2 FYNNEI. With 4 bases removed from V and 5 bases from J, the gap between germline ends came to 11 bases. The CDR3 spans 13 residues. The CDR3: CASSGTGGTEAFF. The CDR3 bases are TGTGCCAGCAGTGGAACGGGGGGGACTGAAGCTTTCTTT.

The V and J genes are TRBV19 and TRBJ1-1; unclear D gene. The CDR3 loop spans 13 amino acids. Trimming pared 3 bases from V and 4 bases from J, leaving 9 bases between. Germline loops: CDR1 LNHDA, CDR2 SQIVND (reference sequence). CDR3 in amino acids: CASSIGAGTEAFF. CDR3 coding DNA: TGTGCCAGTAGTATCGGCGCGGGCACTGAAGCTTTCTTT. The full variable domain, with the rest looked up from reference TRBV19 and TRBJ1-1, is DGGITQSPKYLFRKEGQNVTLSCEQNLNHDAMYWYRQDPGQGLRLIYYSQIVNDFQKGDIAEGYSVSREKKESFPLTVTSAQKNPTAFYLCASSIGAGTEAFFGQGTRLTVV.

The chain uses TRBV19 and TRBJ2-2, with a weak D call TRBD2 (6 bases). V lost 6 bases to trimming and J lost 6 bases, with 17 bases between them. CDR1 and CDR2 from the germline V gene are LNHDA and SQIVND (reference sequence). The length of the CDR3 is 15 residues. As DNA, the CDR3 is TGTGCCAGTAGCTTACTAGCCGTGGGACCCGGGGAGCTGTTTTTT. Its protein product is CASSLLAVGPGELFF.

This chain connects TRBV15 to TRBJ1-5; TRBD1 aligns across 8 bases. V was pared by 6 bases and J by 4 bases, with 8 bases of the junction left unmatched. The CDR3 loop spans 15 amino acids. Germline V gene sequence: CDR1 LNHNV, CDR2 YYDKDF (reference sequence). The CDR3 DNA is TGTGCCACCAGTAAAGACAGGGGACGGAATCAGCCCCAGCATTTT. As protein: CATSKDRGRNQPQHF. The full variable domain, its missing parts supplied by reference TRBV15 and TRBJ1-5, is DAMVIQNPRYQVTQFGKPVTLSCSQTLNHNVMYWYQQKSSQAPKLLFHYYDKDFNNEADTPDNFQSRRPNTSFCFLDIRSPGLGDTAMYLCATSKDRGRNQPQHFGDGTRLSIL.

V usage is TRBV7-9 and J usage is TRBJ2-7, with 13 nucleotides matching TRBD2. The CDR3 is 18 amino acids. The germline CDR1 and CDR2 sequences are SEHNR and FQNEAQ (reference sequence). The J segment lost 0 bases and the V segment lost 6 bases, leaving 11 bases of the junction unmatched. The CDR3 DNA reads TGTGCCAGCAGTTTGACTAGCGGGGGGCCTCACCCCTCCTACGAGCAGTACTTC. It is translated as CASSLTSGGPHPSYEQYF.

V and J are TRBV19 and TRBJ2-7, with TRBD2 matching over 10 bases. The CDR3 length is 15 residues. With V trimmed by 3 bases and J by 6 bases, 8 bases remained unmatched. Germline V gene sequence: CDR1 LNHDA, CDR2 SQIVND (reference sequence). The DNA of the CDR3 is TGTGCCAGTAGTATCGAGGCTAGCGGGGGACCCGAGCAGTACTTC. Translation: CASSIEASGGPEQYF.

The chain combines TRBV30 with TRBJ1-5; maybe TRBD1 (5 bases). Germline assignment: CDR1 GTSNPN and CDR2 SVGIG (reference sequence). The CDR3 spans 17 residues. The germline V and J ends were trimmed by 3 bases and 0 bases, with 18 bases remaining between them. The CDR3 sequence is CAWRAGTGGNSNQPQHF. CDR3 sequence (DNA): TGTGCCTGGAGAGCCGGGACCGGGGGAAATAGCAATCAGCCCCAGCATTTT.

The CDR3 DNA sequence: TGTGCCAGCAGCTTATTGACAGGGGGCCAGGAGACCCAGTACTTC. This gives the protein CASSLLTGGQETQYF. This sequence joins TRBV7-6 and TRBJ2-5, with 10 bases lining up with TRBD1. CDR1 SGHVS and CDR2 FNYEAQ come from the germline V gene. V was pared by 2 bases and J by 5 bases, with 5 bases of the junction left unmatched. The CDR3 has 15 amino acids.

The CDR3 spells CASSLMGDSPAPLHF. DNA of the CDR3: TGTGCCAGCAGTTTAATGGGGGACAGTCCGGCACCCCTCCACTTT. The chain is built from TRBV28 and TRBJ1-6; 7 nucleotides agree with TRBD1. This CDR3 has 15 residues. The J segment lost 11 bases and the V segment lost 2 bases, leaving 9 bases of the junction unmatched. Looked up from germline, CDR1 is MDHEN and CDR2 is SYDVKM.

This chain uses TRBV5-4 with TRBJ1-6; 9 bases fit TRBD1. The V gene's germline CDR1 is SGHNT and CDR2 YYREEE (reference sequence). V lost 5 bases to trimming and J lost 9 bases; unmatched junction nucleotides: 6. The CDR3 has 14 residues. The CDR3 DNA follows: TGTGCCAGCAGTTCCGACAGGGGGGTTTCACCCCTCCACTTT. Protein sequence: CASSSDRGVSPLHF. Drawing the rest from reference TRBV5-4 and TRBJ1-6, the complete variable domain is ETGVTQSPTHLIKTRGQQVTLRCSSQSGHNTVSWYQQALGQGPQFIFQYYREEENGRGNFPPRFSGLQFPNYSSELNVNALELDDSALYLCASSSDRGVSPLHFGNGTRLTVT.

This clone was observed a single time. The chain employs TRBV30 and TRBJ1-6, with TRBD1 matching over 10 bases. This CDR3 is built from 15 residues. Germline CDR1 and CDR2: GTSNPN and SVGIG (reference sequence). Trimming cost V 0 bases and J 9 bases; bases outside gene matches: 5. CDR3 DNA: TGTGCCTGGAGTGTACCCGGGACAGGGGTTTCACCCCTCCACTTT. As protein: CAWSVPGTGVSPLHF. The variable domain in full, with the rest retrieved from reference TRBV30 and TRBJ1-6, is SQTIHQWPATLVQPVGSPLSLECTVEGTSNPNLYWYRQAAGRGLQLLFYSVGIGQISSEVPQNLSASRPQDRQFILSSKKLLLSDSGFYLCAWSVPGTGVSPLHFGNGTRLTVT.

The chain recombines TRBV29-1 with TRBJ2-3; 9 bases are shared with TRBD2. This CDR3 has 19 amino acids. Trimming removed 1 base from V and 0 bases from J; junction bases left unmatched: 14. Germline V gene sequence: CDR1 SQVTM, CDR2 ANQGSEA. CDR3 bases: TGCAGCGTTGAAGGCGGGGGGTTCGGCGGGGGGGGTAGCACAGATACGCAGTATTTT. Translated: CSVEGGGFGGGGSTDTQYF.

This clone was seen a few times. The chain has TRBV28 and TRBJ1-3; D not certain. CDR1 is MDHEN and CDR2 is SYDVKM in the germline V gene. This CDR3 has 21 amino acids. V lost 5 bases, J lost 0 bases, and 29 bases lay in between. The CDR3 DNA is TGTGCCAGCAGTCTCCGTCGTGTGAGGGCCACCGAATTCCTCTCTGGAAACACCATATATTTT. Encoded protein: CASSLRRVRATEFLSGNTIYF.

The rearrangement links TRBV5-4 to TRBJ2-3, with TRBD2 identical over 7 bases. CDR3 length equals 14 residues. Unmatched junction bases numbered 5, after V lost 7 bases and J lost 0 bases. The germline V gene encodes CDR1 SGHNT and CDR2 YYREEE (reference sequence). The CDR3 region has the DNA TGTGCCAGCTGGGCGGGAGCTAGCACAGATACGCAGTATTTT. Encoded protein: CASWAGASTDTQYF. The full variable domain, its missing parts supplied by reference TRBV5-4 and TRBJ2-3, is ETGVTQSPTHLIKTRGQQVTLRCSSQSGHNTVSWYQQALGQGPQFIFQYYREEENGRGNFPPRFSGLQFPNYSSELNVNALELDDSALYLCASWAGASTDTQYFGPGTRLTVL.